A single TCR beta chain is shown here with its context. Its cognate antigen is unknown. The individuals who served as donors were healthy Caucasians living in Russia, aged about 6 to 95. The data were taken from a study of blood T cells in healthy people across ages. Notes on the study in general: Unsorted PBMCs blocked a conclusive comparison of naive and antigen-experienced cells. Per-million-T-cell TCR beta diversity fell roughly linearly with age.

Trimming took 0 bases from V and 5 from J, leaving 14 bases between them. Germline V lookup: CDR1 MGHRA, CDR2 YSYEKL. The CDR3 is 16 residues long. The use of a sample-barcoded 5' primer and a J-beta primer mix characterized a second PCR of roughly 6 to 12 cycles. A template-switch adaptor with 12 random nucleotides tagged each cDNA molecule. TCRdb reprocessed the 5' RACE reads with MiXCR, giving one entry per CDR3 protein. The table shows about 1.4 million distinct CDR3 sequences, with 59% occurring only once. The chain recombines TRBV4-1 with TRBJ2-1; a weak D match, TRBD1 (5 bases). The sequenced material came from blood. This clonotype was obtained from a man younger than 35 in good health. Written as DNA, the CDR3 is TGCGCCAGCAGCCAAGATCTTTTGGGGCCCAACAATGAGCAGTTCTTC. It specifies CASSQDLLGPNNEQFF.